The 20 T cell receptor beta chains in this list originate from one sample, sequenced in a study of blood T cell repertoires in COVID-19. Sequenced by immunoSEQ multiplex PCR; TCRdb stores in-frame clones only, minus some. The sample carries roughly 360,000 clones, more than 70% recorded once. The sequencing sample was made of PBMCs or T cells enriched from blood (not recorded which). The source of these receptors is a man aged 30-40 years who had recovered from COVID-19.

The chain carries TRBV19 and TRBJ1-1; D remains unclear. Looked up from germline, CDR1 is LNHDA and CDR2 is SQIVND (reference sequence). V was pared by 3 bases and J by 1 base, with 12 bases between. The CDR3 sequence is 15 residues long. In DNA, the CDR3 is TGTGCCAGTAGTATTTTAGGACTCCAGAACACTGAAGCTTTCTTT. Encoded protein: CASSILGLQNTEAFF. Supplemented by reference TRBV19 and TRBJ1-1, the full variable domain reads DGGITQSPKYLFRKEGQNVTLSCEQNLNHDAMYWYRQDPGQGLRLIYYSQIVNDFQKGDIAEGYSVSREKKESFPLTVTSAQKNPTAFYLCASSILGLQNTEAFFGQGTRLTVV.

This sequence joins TRBV29-1 and TRBJ1-2; D may be TRBD1 (5 bases). Germline V gene lookup returns CDR1 SQVTM and CDR2 ANQGSEA. V was cut by 3 bases and J by 5 bases, with 10 bases left in between. CDR3 size: 12 residues. CDR3 residues: CSVETEEYGYTF. As DNA, the CDR3 is TGCAGCGTTGAGACAGAAGAGTATGGCTACACCTTC.

V usage is TRBV6-6 and J usage is TRBJ1-5; 7 nucleotides align to TRBD1. Germline V CDR1 and CDR2: MNHNY, SVGAGI (reference sequence). There are 14 residues in the CDR3. J was trimmed by 11 bases and V by 5 bases; bases with no gene match: 12. The CDR3 protein is CASSEGQTKVAQHF. The CDR3, as DNA: TGTGCCAGCAGTGAGGGACAGACCAAGGTAGCCCAGCATTTT.

This rearrangement joins TRBV11-3 to TRBJ1-6, with unresolved D. Germline-derived CDR1 and CDR2 are SGHNT and YENEEA. Trimming removed 5 bases from V and 6 bases from J, with 8 bases in between. The CDR3 spans 13 residues. The CDR3 is CASSVTSNSPLHF. The DNA for the CDR3 is TGTGCCAGCAGCGTGACAAGTAATTCACCCCTCCACTTT.

V is TRBV2 and J is TRBJ2-7; tentative D call: TRBD1 (6 bases). The CDR3 loop spans 12 amino acids. V was trimmed by 5 bases and J by 6 bases, leaving 11 bases between them. Germline values: CDR1 SNHLY, CDR2 FYNNEI. CDR3 sequence (DNA): TGTGCCAGCAGTCCGACAGGTACCGAGCAGTACTTC. Residues: CASSPTGTEQYF.

The J gene is TRBJ2-3, the V gene TRBV14; TRBD1 is a possible D gene (6 bases). V lost 2 bases and J 0 bases, leaving 12 bases between the germline ends. The CDR3 covers 16 residues. CDR1 SGHDN and CDR2 FVKESK come from the germline V gene. For the CDR3, the DNA is TGTGCCAGCAGCCAACCAATAGGGGGAAGCACAGATACGCAGTATTTT. Its translation is CASSQPIGGSTDTQYF.

The chain couples TRBV5-5 to TRBJ1-1; D possibly corresponds to TRBD1 (5 bases). Trimming stripped 0 bases from V and 2 bases from J, with 14 bases between. Per germline, CDR1 SGHKS and CDR2 YYEKEE (reference sequence). The CDR3 length is 16 residues. The CDR3 reads CASSLAQGTFNTEAFF. CDR3 sequence (DNA): TGTGCCAGCAGCTTGGCTCAGGGCACATTCAACACTGAAGCTTTCTTT.

The CDR3 spells CASSEGGGRQPQHF. CDR3 nucleotide sequence: TGCGCCAGCAGTGAAGGAGGGGGCCGTCAGCCCCAGCATTTT. The chain carries TRBV5-1 and TRBJ1-5, with 7 bases aligning to TRBD1. CDR3 length: 14 residues. The germline CDR1 and CDR2 sequences are SGHRS and YFSETQ. The J segment lost 6 bases and the V segment lost 5 bases, leaving 8 bases of the junction unmatched.

This clone was recorded only once. The rearrangement uses TRBV13 and TRBJ2-5; TRBD2 might be the D (6 bases). CDR3 length: 15 residues. CDR1 and CDR2 from the germline V gene are PRHDT and FYEKMQ (reference sequence). Between the trimmed V and J ends, which lost 5 bases and 2 bases, there was a span of 15 bases. The CDR3 is CASSPRGAGQETQYF. As DNA, the CDR3 is TGTGCCAGCAGCCCCCGGGGCGCGGGGCAAGAGACCCAGTACTTC. The whole variable domain, filled in from reference TRBV13 and TRBJ2-5, reads AAGVIQSPRHLIKEKRETATLKCYPIPRHDTVYWYQQGPGQDPQFLISFYEKMQSDKGSIPDRFSAQQFSDYHSELNMSSLELGDSALYFCASSPRGAGQETQYFGPGTRLLVL.

The V and J genes are TRBV18 and TRBJ2-5, with D unclear. Per the germline V gene, CDR1 is KGHSH and CDR2 is LQKENI. V dropped 4 bases and J dropped 5 bases, with 14 bases sitting between them. This CDR3 is built from 14 residues. CDR3 amino acids: CASSLGSYTETQYF. CDR3 DNA sequence: TGTGCCAGCTCACTGGGCAGCTATACGGAGACCCAGTACTTC.

The chain joins TRBV9 to TRBJ1-2, with 10 bases matching TRBD1. CDR3 length: 15 residues. Germline V gene data show CDR1 as SGDLS and CDR2 as YYNGEE. Losses at the gene ends were 0 bases for V and 2 bases for J; bases not matched to a gene: 1. CDR3 sequence (DNA): TGTGCCAGCAGCGTAGAGGGACAGGGGAACTATGGCTACACCTTC. Translated: CASSVEGQGNYGYTF. Based on the CDR3 plus reference TRBV9 and TRBJ1-2, the full variable domain is DSGVTQTPKHLITATGQRVTLRCSPRSGDLSVYWYQQSLDQGLQFLIQYYNGEERAKGNILERFSAQQFPDLHSELNLSSLELGDSALYFCASSVEGQGNYGYTFGSGTRLTVV.

The CDR3 reads CASSRLAGAGTDTQYF. The CDR3, as DNA: TGTGCCAGCAGCAGGTTAGCGGGGGCCGGCACAGATACGCAGTATTTT. This chain connects TRBV5-6 to TRBJ2-3; 9 nucleotides agree with TRBD2. CDR3 length: 16 residues. The V gene end was trimmed by 4 bases and the J gene end by 1 base; junction bases not matched to a gene: 7. Per germline, CDR1 SGHDT and CDR2 YYEEEE.

The chain uses TRBV5-1 and TRBJ1-2; 9 bases are a match to TRBD1. Germline V gene lookup returns CDR1 SGHRS and CDR2 YFSETQ. The V segment lost 4 bases and the J segment 5 bases; nucleotides outside the gene matches: 12. The CDR3 has 16 residues. The chain's CDR3 is CASSAAWGQGFYGYTF. Written as DNA, the CDR3 is TGCGCCAGCAGCGCGGCGTGGGGACAGGGTTTTTATGGCTACACCTTC.

The V and J genes are TRBV5-1 and TRBJ1-2; 7 bases align to TRBD1. This CDR3 comprises 14 residues. Germline assignment: CDR1 SGHRS and CDR2 YFSETQ. Trimming took 2 bases from V and 5 from J; bases not matched to a gene: 6. DNA for the CDR3: TGCGCCAGCAGCTTAGGGGGCAGGGAATATGGCTACACCTTC. Its translation: CASSLGGREYGYTF.

The chain has TRBV5-1 and TRBJ1-3; TRBD1 matches at 7 bases. In germline, CDR1 is SGHRS, CDR2 YFSETQ. The CDR3 has 16 amino acids. V lost 0 bases and J lost 2; bases outside the gene matches: 5. CDR3 in DNA: TGCGCCAGCAGCTTGGCCTCAGGGGGAACTGGAAACACCATATATTTT. It is translated as CASSLASGGTGNTIYF.

The chain carries TRBV6-5 and TRBJ1-5, with 7 bases aligning to TRBD1. The CDR3 is 13 residues long. The germline V gene has CDR1 MNHEY and CDR2 SVGAGI. V shed 7 bases, J shed 4 bases, and the junction held 4 bases outside the gene matches. The CDR3 DNA reads TGTGCCAGCAAGGGACAGAGTAATCAGCCCCAGCATTTT. Its translation is CASKGQSNQPQHF.

The chain recombines TRBV9 with TRBJ2-3; D unclear. The V gene's germline CDR1 is SGDLS and CDR2 YYNGEE. V was pared by 7 bases and J by 6 bases, with 12 bases between. This CDR3 is 12 amino acids long. DNA for the CDR3: TGTGCCAGCTCCCGTGAGAAGGATACGCAGTATTTT. Its protein is CASSREKDTQYF.

The V gene is TRBV11-2, the J gene TRBJ2-5; 7 nucleotides line up with TRBD1. The CDR3 is made up of 16 amino acids. V was pared by 5 bases and J by 1 base, with 10 bases of the junction left unmatched. Per the germline V gene, CDR1 is SGHAT and CDR2 is FQNNGV. CDR3 sequence reads: CASSPNSGTVQETQYF. The CDR3 DNA follows: TGTGCCAGCAGCCCAAATTCCGGGACAGTCCAAGAGACCCAGTACTTC. Filled out from reference TRBV11-2 and TRBJ2-5, the complete variable domain reads EAGVAQSPRYKIIEKRQSVAFWCNPISGHATLYWYQQILGQGPKLLIQFQNNGVVDDSQLPKDRFSAERLKGVDSTLKIQPAKLEDSAVYLCASSPNSGTVQETQYFGPGTRLLVL.

The rearrangement links TRBV5-4 to TRBJ2-7; 10 bases map to TRBD2. This CDR3 has 17 amino acids. CDR1 SGHNT and CDR2 YYREEE come from the germline V gene (reference sequence). Losses at the gene ends were 1 base for V and 0 bases for J; bases not matched to a gene: 7. The CDR3, as DNA: TGTGCCAGCAGCTTGACAGCGGGGGGGCCTCCCTCCTACGAGCAGTACTTC. The encoded protein is CASSLTAGGPPSYEQYF.

The chain couples TRBV7-2 to TRBJ1-2, with TRBD1 matching over 7 bases. The germline V gene encodes CDR1 SGHTA and CDR2 FQGNSA. With V trimmed by 4 bases and J by 4 bases, 9 bases remained unmatched. The CDR3 length is 15 residues. CDR3 sequence: CASSSRQGRGYGYTF. The CDR3 DNA sequence: TGTGCCAGCAGCTCAAGACAGGGTAGGGGCTATGGCTACACCTTC.